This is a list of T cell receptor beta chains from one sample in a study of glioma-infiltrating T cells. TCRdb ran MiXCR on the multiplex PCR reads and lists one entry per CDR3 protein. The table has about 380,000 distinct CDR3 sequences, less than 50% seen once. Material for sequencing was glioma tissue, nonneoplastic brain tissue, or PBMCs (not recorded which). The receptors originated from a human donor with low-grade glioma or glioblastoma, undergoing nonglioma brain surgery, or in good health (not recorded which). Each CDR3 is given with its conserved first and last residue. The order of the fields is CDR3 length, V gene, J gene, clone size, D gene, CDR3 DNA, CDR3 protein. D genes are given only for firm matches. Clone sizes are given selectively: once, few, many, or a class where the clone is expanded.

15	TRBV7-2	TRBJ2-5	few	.	TGTGCCAGCAGCTTATTTCCAGGGTTGCCAGAGACCCAGTACTTC	CASSLFPGLPETQYF
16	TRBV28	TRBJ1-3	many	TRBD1	TGTGCCAGCAGCCGGGACAGCCGACTCTCTGGAAACACCATATATTTT	CASSRDSRLSGNTIYF
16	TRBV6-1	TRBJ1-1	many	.	TGTGCCAGCATCATCATGAGGGACCTTATGGGCACTGAAGCTTTCTTT	CASIIMRDLMGTEAFF
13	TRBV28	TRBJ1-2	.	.	TGTGCCAGCAGCCGACAGGTCTACTATGGCTACCCCTTC	CASSRQVYYGYPF
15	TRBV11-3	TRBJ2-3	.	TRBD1	TGTGCCAGCAGCATGGGACAGGGGGCAACAGATACGCAGTATTTT	CASSMGQGATDTQYF
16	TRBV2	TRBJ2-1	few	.	TGTGCCAGCAGTGGTAGCATGAGGGGGGGGAGCGGTGAGCAGTTCTTC	CASSGSMRGGSGEQFF
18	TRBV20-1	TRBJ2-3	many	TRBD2	TGCAGTGCTAGAGACCTCAATGGACTAGGCTATAGCGCAGATACGCAGTATTTT	CSARDLNGLGYSADTQYF
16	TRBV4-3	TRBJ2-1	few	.	TGCGCCAGCAGCCTCTCTTCCAGGGCTGGGGACAATGAGCAGTTCTTC	CASSLSSRAGDNEQFF
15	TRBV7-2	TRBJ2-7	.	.	TGTGCCAGCAGCCGGGCCGGGCAGGTCTCCTACGAGCAGTACTTC	CASSRAGQVSYEQYF
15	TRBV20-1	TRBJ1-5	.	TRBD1	TGCAGTGCTAGACCTTTAGGGACAGGGGATCAGCCCCAGAATTTT	CSARPLGTGDQPQNF
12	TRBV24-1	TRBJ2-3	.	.	TGTGCCACCAGTGACCCCGTGTATACGCAGTATTTT	CATSDPVYTQYF
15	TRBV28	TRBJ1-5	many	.	TGTGCCAGCAGTTTGGGGCCCCTCAACAATCAGCCCCAGCATTTT	CASSLGPLNNQPQHF
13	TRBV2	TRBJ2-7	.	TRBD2	TGTGCCAGCAGTACAAATAGCGGGGTCGAGCAGTACTTC	CASSTNSGVEQYF
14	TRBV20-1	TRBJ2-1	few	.	TGCAGTGCAGAACGGGAGTCTTCCTACAATGAGCAGTTCTTC	CSAERESSYNEQFF
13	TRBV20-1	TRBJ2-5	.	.	TGCAGTGCTCACCCCAACTGGAAAGAGACCCAGTACTTC	CSAHPNWKETQYF
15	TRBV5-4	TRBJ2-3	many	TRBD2	TGTGCCAGCAGCCCCCAGGCGGGAGACACAGATACGCAGTATTTT	CASSPQAGDTDTQYF
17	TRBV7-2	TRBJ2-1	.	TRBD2	TGTGCCAGCAGCTTAGCGGCGGCTAGCGGGACGTACAATGGGCAGTTCTTC	CASSLAAASGTYNGQFF
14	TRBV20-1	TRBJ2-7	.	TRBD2	TGCAGTGCTAGAGATTGGAGCGGGATCCGGAAGCAGTACTTC	CSARDWSGIRKQYF
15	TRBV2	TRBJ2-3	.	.	TGTGCCAGCAGTGCCCCTTCCCCGAGCACAGATACGCAGTATTTT	CASSAPSPSTDTQYF
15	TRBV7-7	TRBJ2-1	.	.	TGTGCTAGCAGCTTAGGAAACAGCGGCGTGCATGAGCAGTTCTTC	CASSLGNSGVHEQFF
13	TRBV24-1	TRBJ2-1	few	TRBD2	TGTGCCACAGGAGCGGGAGGGCCGGATGAGCAGTTCTTC	CATGAGGPDEQFF
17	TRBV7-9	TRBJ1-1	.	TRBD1	TGTGCCAGCAGCAGCCGGGGGACAGGGCCTGAGAACACTGAAGCTTTCTTT	CASSSRGTGPENTEAFF
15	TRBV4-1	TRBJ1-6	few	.	TGCGCCAGCAGCCAAGAGGGCAGATGGAATTCACCCCTCCACTTT	CASSQEGRWNSPLHF
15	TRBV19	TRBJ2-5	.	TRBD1	TGTGCCAGTAGTACACTCAGGGGGCACCAAGAGACCCAGTACTTC	CASSTLRGHQETQYF
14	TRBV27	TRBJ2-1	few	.	TGTGCCAGCAGCAGTTTAGCGGTGGGAGACGAGCAGTTCTTC	CASSSLAVGDEQFF
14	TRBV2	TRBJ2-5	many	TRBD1	TGTGCCAGCAGGGACAGGGTCGTTAGGGAGACCCAGTACTTC	CASRDRVVRETQYF
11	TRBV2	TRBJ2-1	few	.	TGTGCCAGCAGTGAACTGAATGAGCAGTTCTTC	CASSELNEQFF
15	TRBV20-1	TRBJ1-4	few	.	TGCAGTGCGGCGGCCCTCCAGACTACTAATGAAAAACTGTTTTTT	CSAAALQTTNEKLFF
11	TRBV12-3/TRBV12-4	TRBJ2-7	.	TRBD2	TGTGCCAGCAGAGGGACTAACGAGCAGTACTTC	CASRGTNEQYF
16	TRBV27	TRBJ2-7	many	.	TGTGCCAGCAGTTTCTTGAGTTCAGGATGGGGATACGAGCAGTACTTC	CASSFLSSGWGYEQYF
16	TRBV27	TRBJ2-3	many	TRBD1	TGTGCCAGCAGTTCAACACGGACAGGGGACACAGATACGCAGTATTTT	CASSSTRTGDTDTQYF
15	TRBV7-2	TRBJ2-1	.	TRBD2	TGTGCCAGCAGCTTAGCGAGTAGCGGGGCCTATGAGCAGTTCTTC	CASSLASSGAYEQFF
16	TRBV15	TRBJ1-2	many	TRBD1	TGTGCCACCAGCAGGGGGGGGGACAGGGGGCAAGGTGGCTACACCTTC	CATSRGGDRGQGGYTF
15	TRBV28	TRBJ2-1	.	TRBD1	TGTGCCAGCAGACGTAGGGGGCGTCCCTACAATGAGCAGTTCTTC	CASRRRGRPYNEQFF
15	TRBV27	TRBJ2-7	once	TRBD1	TGTGCCAGAAGTATAGGGACAGGAGGCACCTACGAGCAGTACTTC	CARSIGTGGTYEQYF